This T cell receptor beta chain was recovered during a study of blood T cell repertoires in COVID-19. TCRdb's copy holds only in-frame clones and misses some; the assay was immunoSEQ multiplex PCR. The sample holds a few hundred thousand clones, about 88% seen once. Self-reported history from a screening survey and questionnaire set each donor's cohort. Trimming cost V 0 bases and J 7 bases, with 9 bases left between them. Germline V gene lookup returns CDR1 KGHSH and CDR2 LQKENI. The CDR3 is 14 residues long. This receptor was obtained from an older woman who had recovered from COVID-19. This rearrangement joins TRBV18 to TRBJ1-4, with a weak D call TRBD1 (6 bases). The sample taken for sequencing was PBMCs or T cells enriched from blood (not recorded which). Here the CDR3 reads CASSPPAGAEKLFF. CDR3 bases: TGTGCCAGCTCACCACCAGCAGGGGCTGAAAAACTGTTTTTT.